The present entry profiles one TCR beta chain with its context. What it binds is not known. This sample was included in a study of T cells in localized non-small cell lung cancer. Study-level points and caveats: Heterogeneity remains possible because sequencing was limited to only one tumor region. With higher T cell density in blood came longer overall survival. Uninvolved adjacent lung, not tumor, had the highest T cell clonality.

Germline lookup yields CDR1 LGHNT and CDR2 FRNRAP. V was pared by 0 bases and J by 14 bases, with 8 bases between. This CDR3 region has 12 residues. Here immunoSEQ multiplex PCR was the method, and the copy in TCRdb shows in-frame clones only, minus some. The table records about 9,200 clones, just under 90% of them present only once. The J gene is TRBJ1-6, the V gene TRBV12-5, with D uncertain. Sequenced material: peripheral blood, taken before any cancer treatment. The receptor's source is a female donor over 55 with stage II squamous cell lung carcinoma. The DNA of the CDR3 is TGTGCTAGTGGTTTGGTAATCGACTCCCTCCACTTT. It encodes CASGLVIDSLHF.